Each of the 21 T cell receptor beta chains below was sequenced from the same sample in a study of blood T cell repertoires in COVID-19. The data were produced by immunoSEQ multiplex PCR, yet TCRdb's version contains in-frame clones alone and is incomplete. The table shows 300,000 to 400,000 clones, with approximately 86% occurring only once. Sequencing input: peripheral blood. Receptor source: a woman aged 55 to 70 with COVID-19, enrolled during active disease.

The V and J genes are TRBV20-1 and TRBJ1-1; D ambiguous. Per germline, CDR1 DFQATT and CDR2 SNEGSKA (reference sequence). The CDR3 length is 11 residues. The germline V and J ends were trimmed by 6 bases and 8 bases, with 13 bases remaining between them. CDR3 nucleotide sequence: TGCAGTGCCCAGAACCCATCGGAAGCTTTCTTT. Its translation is CSAQNPSEAFF.

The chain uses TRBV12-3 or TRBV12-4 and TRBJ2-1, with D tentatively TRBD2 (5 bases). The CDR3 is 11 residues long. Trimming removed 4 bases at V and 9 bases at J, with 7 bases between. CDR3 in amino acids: CASSWTGEQFF. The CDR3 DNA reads TGTGCCAGCAGTTGGACTGGTGAGCAGTTCTTC.

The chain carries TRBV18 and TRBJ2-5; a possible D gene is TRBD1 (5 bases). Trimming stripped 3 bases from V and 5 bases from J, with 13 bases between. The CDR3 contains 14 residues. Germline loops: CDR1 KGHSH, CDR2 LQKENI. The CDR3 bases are TGTGCCAGCTCACCGGGGCCTGCGGTGGAGACCCAGTACTTC. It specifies CASSPGPAVETQYF.

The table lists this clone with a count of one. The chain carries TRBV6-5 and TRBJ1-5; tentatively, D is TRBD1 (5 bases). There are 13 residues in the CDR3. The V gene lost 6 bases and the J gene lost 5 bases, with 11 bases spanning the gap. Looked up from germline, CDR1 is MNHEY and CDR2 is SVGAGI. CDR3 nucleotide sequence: TGTGCCAGCAGAAGCGGGGGGGATCAGCCCCAGCATTTT. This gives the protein CASRSGGDQPQHF.

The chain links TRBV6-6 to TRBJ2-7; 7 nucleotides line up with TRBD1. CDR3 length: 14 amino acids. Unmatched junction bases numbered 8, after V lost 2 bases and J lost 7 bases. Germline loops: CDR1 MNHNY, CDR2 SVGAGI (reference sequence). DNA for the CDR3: TGTGCCAGCAGTTACCCTGACAGGGTCCGGGAGCAGTACTTC. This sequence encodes CASSYPDRVREQYF.

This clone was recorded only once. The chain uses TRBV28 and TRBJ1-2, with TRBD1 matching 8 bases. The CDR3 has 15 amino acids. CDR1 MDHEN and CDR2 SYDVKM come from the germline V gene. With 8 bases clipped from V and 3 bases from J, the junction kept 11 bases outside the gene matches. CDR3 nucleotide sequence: TGTGCCAGCCTACGAGGGGGACAGGTAGACTATGGCTACACCTTC. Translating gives CASLRGGQVDYGYTF.

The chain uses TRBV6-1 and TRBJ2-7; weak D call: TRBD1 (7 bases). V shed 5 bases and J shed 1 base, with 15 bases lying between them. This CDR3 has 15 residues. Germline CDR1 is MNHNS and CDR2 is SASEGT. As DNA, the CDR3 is TGTGCCAGCAGTTCCAGACAGGGACTTTCCTACGAGCAGTACTTC. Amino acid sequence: CASSSRQGLSYEQYF.

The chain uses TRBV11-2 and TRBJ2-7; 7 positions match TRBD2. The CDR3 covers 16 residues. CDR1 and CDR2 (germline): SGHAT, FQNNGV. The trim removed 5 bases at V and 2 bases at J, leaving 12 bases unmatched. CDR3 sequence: CASSPSGEGRPYEQYF. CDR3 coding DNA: TGTGCCAGCAGCCCATCGGGGGAGGGACGCCCCTACGAGCAGTACTTC.

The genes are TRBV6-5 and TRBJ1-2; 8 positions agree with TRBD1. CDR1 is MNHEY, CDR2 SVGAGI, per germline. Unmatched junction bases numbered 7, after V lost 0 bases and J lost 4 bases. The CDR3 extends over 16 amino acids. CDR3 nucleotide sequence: TGTGCCAGCAGTTACTCCTTACAGGGGGTTGGCTATGGCTACACCTTC. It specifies CASSYSLQGVGYGYTF.

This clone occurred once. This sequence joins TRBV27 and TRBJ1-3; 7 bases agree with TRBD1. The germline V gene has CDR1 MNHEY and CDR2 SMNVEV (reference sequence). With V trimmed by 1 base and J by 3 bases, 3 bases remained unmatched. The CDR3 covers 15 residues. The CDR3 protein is CASSLYRDSGNTIYF. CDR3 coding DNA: TGTGCCAGCAGTTTATATCGGGACAGTGGAAACACCATATATTTT.

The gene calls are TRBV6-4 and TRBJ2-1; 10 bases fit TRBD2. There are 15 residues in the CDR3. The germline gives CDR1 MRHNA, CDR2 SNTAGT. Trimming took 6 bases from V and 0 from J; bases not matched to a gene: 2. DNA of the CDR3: TGTGCCAGCAGACCTAGCGGGAGCTCCTACAATGAGCAGTTCTTC. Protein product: CASRPSGSSYNEQFF.

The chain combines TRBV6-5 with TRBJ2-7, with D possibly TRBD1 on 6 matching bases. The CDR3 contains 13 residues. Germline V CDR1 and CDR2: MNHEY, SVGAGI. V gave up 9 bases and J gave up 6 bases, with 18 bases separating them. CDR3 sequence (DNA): TGTGCCAGTAAAGTGGGGGCTGCCGGCGAGCAGTACTTC. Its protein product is CASKVGAAGEQYF.

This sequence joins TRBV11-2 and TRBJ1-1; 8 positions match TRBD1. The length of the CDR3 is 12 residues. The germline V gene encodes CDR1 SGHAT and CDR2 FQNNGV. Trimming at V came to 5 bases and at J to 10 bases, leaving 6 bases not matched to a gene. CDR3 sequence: CASSPQGAGAFF. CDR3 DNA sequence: TGTGCCAGCAGCCCCCAGGGGGCAGGAGCTTTCTTT.

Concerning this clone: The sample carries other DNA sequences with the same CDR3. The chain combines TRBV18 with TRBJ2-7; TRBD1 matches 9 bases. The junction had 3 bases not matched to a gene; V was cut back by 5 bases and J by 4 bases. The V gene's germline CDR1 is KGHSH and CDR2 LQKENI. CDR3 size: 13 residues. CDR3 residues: CASSRDRAYEQYF. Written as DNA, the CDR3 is TGTGCCAGCTCAAGGGACAGGGCATACGAGCAGTACTTC.

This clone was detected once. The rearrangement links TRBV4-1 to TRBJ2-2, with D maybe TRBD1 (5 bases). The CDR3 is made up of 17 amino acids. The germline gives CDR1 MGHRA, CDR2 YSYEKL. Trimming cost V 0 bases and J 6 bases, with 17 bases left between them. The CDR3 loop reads CASSQDRGAGKAGELFF. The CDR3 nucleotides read TGCGCCAGCAGCCAAGATAGGGGCGCAGGGAAGGCCGGGGAGCTGTTTTTT.

The CDR3 DNA reads TGTGCCAGCAGCGCCCGTTTAGTGTGCGAGCAGTACTTC. This codes for CASSARLVCEQYF. J is TRBJ2-7 and V is TRBV9; no clear D. Germline V gene data show CDR1 as SGDLS and CDR2 as YYNGEE. Between the trimmed V and J ends, which lost 3 bases and 6 bases, there was a span of 13 bases. The CDR3 is made up of 13 amino acids.

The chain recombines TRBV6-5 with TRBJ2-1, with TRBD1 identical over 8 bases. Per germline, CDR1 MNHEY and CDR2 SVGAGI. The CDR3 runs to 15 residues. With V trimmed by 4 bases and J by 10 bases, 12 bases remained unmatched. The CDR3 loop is CASSFDRGWAREQFF. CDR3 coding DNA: TGTGCCAGCAGTTTTGACAGGGGTTGGGCCAGGGAGCAGTTCTTC.

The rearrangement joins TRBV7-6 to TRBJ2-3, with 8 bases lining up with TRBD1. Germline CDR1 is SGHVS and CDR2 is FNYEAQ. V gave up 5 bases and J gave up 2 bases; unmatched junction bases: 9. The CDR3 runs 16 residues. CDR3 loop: CASSTTRDRFTDTQYF. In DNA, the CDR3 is TGTGCCAGCAGCACTACCCGGGACAGGTTCACAGATACGCAGTATTTT.

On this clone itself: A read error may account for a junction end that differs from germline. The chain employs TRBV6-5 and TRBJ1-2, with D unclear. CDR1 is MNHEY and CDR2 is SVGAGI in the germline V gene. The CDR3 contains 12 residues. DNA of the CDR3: TGTGCCAGCAGTGACTCCCCACGGGGCTACACCTTC. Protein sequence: CASSDSPRGYTF.

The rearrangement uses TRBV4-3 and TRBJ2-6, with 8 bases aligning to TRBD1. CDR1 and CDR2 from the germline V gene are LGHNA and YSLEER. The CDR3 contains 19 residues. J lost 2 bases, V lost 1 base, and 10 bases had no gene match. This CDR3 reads CASSQGIVRGRAGANVLTF. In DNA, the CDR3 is TGCGCCAGCAGCCAAGGGATCGTCAGGGGGCGGGCTGGGGCCAACGTCCTGACTTTC.

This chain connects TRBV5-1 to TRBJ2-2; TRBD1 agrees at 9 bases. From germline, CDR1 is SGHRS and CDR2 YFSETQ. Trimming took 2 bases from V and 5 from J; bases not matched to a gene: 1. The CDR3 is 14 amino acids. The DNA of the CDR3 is TGCGCCAGCAGCTTACAGGGGGCAACCGGGGAGCTGTTTTTT. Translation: CASSLQGATGELFF.